The TCR beta chain under discussion was sequenced for a study of Graves' ophthalmopathy and Graves' hyperthyroidism. This CDR3 region has 14 residues. Each donor who had ophthalmopathy showed moderate-to-severe activity, a CAS of ≥3, a NOSPECS of ≥4, and a duration under 3 months. Amplification of TCR beta CDR3 regions used RNA transcripts. First-round RT-PCR with HTBI primers preceded a second-round multiplex PCR. TCRdb reanalysed the multiplex PCR reads using MiXCR and keeps one entry per CDR3 protein. The table lists about 340,000 distinct CDR3 sequences, 15% to 20% of them singletons. General observations from the study: The majority of expanded thyroid clonotypes above 0.001 frequency also occurred in blood. Ophthalmopathy was separated from stable hyperthyroidism by a 13-signature model with roughly 90% sensitivity and roughly 84% specificity.

This clonotype has only a few counts. The target antigen is unknown. Mismatch with germline at one junction end may stem from a read error. The TCR comes from an adult man with Graves' ophthalmopathy. V usage is TRBV12-3 or TRBV12-4 and J usage is TRBJ2-7; D may be TRBD2 (6 bases). Sequenced input: peripheral blood. The CDR3 is CASTTNGSSYEQSF. CDR3 coding DNA: TGTGCCAGCACCACTAACGGGAGCTCCTACGAGCAGTCCTTC.